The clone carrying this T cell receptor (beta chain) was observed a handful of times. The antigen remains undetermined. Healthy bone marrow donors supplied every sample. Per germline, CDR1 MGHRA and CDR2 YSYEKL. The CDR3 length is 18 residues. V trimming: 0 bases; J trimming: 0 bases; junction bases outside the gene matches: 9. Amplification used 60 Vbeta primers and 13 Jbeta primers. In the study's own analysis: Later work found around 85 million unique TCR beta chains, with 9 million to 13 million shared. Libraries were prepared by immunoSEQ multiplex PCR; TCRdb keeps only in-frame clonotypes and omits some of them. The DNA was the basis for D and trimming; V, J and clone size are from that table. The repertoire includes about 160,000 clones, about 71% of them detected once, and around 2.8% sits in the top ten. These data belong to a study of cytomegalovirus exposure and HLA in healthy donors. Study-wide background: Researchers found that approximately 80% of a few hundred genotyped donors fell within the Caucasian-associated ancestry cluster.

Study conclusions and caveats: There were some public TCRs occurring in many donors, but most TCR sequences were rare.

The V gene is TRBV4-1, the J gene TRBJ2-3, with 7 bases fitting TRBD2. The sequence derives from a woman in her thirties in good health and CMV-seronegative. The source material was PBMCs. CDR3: CASSQDRGGRRSTDTQYF. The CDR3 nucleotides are TGCGCCAGCAGCCAAGATAGGGGCGGGAGACGAAGCACAGATACGCAGTATTTT.